One sample yielded the 17 T cell receptor beta chains listed below, sequenced in a study of blood T cell repertoires in COVID-19. Libraries were prepared by immunoSEQ multiplex PCR; TCRdb keeps only in-frame clonotypes and omits some of them. This sample has around 72,000 clones, with 70% to 90% found just once. Sequenced sample: peripheral blood. The receptors derive from an elderly woman with acute or convalescent COVID-19.

The V and J genes are TRBV4-1 and TRBJ2-1; 8 bases align to TRBD2. The ends lost 1 base at V and 4 bases at J; junction bases unmatched: 6. Germline CDR1 and CDR2: MGHRA and YSYEKL. The CDR3 is 16 residues long. Here the CDR3 DNA reads TGCGCCAGCAGCCAAGGCGGGGGGCCTGGGTACAATGAGCAGTTCTTC. Its translation: CASSQGGGPGYNEQFF.

V gene TRBV5-4 combines with J gene TRBJ1-2; weak D call: TRBD1 (5 bases). The germline CDR1 and CDR2 sequences are SGHNT and YYREEE (reference sequence). Trimming left V 0 bases short and J 2 bases short, with 5 bases between. There are 13 residues in the CDR3. DNA of the CDR3: TGTGCCAGCAGCTTGGCAGGGAACTATGGCTACACCTTC. Protein sequence: CASSLAGNYGYTF. Full variable domain (remainder filled in from reference TRBV5-4 and TRBJ1-2): ETGVTQSPTHLIKTRGQQVTLRCSSQSGHNTVSWYQQALGQGPQFIFQYYREEENGRGNFPPRFSGLQFPNYSSELNVNALELDDSALYLCASSLAGNYGYTFGSGTRLTVV.

This chain joins TRBV2 and TRBJ2-3; 9 bases match TRBD2. V was clipped by 4 bases and J by 4 bases; unmatched bases: 9. The CDR3 is 16 amino acids. Per germline, CDR1 SNHLY and CDR2 FYNNEI. The CDR3 here is CASSVNSGGTPDTQYF. DNA for the CDR3: TGTGCCAGCAGTGTTAATAGCGGGGGTACCCCAGATACGCAGTATTTT.

This rearrangement joins TRBV10-3 to TRBJ2-7; D call uncertain. The CDR3 has 12 residues. In germline, CDR1 is ENHRY, CDR2 SYGVKD. The V end was cut by 4 bases, the J end by 4 bases, with 8 bases between. CDR3 in amino acids: CAISASQYEQYF. The CDR3 DNA reads TGTGCCATCAGTGCGAGCCAATACGAGCAGTACTTC.

The chain links TRBV9 to TRBJ2-1; perhaps TRBD2 as D (6 bases). Trimming pared 4 bases from V and 6 bases from J, leaving 11 bases between. Germline CDR1 is SGDLS and CDR2 is YYNGEE. The CDR3 loop spans 13 amino acids. The DNA of the CDR3 is TGTGCCAGCAGCCCGGGACTGCGCAATGAGCAGTTCTTC. It specifies CASSPGLRNEQFF.

V is TRBV6-5 and J is TRBJ2-7, with D tentatively TRBD2 (7 bases). CDR1 and CDR2 from the germline V gene are MNHEY and SVGAGI. The V end was cut by 1 base, the J end by 4 bases, with 11 bases between. The CDR3 runs to 14 residues. The CDR3 spells CASSYLQGGYEQYF. The DNA for the CDR3 is TGTGCCAGCAGTTACTTACAGGGAGGGTACGAGCAGTACTTC.

The chain joins TRBV21-1 to TRBJ1-4. TRBV21-1 is a pseudogene. CDR3 size: 17 residues. For the CDR3, the DNA is TGTGCCAGCAGCAAAAAGTCGGGGGAGGGAACTAATGAAAAACTGTTTTTT. It codes for CASSKKSGEGTNEKLFF.

The chain carries TRBV5-1 and TRBJ1-2; 7 bases are shared with TRBD1. The CDR3 length is 18 residues. J gave up 0 bases and V 0 bases, and 11 bases lay outside the gene matches. Germline lookup yields CDR1 SGHRS and CDR2 YFSETQ. The CDR3 DNA reads TGCGCCAGCAGCTTGGATCCGGGACAGTCATTAGCTAACTATGGCTACACCTTC. Its translation: CASSLDPGQSLANYGYTF.

V gene TRBV6-6 combines with J gene TRBJ1-2, with 8 bases fitting TRBD1. CDR1 MNHNY and CDR2 SVGAGI come from the germline V gene (reference sequence). Germline trimming cut 6 bases from V and 8 bases from J; bases unmatched to any gene: 14. The CDR3 runs to 15 residues. The CDR3 coding sequence is TGTGCCAGCAGATTGGACAGGGAGAGATCAGGAGGCTACACCTTC. This sequence encodes CASRLDRERSGGYTF.

V and J are TRBV2 and TRBJ2-7, with TRBD1 matching over 7 bases. The germline CDR1 and CDR2 sequences are SNHLY and FYNNEI. There are 16 residues in the CDR3. Germline trimming cut 4 bases from V and 2 bases from J; bases unmatched to any gene: 11. The chain's CDR3 is CASSAPGTVLTYEQYF. CDR3 sequence (DNA): TGTGCCAGCAGTGCTCCAGGGACAGTTTTAACCTACGAGCAGTACTTC.

V and J are TRBV27 and TRBJ2-7; 9 nucleotides match TRBD1. Losses at the gene ends were 4 bases for V and 4 bases for J; bases not matched to a gene: 5. This CDR3 spans 14 amino acids. CDR1 MNHEY and CDR2 SMNVEV come from the germline V gene (reference sequence). The CDR3 loop is CASSSTGGFYEQYF. DNA of the CDR3: TGTGCCAGCAGTTCCACAGGGGGCTTTTACGAGCAGTACTTC.

The chain couples TRBV7-9 to TRBJ2-1; D not certain. This CDR3 spans 14 amino acids. The V end lost 2 bases, the J end lost 5 bases, and 10 bases lay between the germline ends. Per the germline V gene, CDR1 is SEHNR and CDR2 is FQNEAQ (reference sequence). The DNA of the CDR3 is TGTGCCAGCAGCTTAAACACCGTAAACAATGAGCAGTTCTTC. This translates into CASSLNTVNNEQFF. Combining the CDR3 with reference TRBV7-9 and TRBJ2-1 gives the whole variable domain DTGVSQNPRHKITKRGQNVTFRCDPISEHNRLYWYRQTLGQGPEFLTYFQNEAQLEKSRLLSDRFSAERPKGSFSTLEIQRTEQGDSAMYLCASSLNTVNNEQFFGPGTRLTVL.

The genes are TRBV29-1 and TRBJ2-6; TRBD1 matches at 8 bases. V gave up 6 bases and J gave up 0 bases; unmatched junction bases: 10. The CDR3 length is 17 residues. Germline CDR1 SQVTM, CDR2 ANQGSEA. In DNA form, the CDR3 reads TGCAGCGTCAGGGGGCGCTCAGAGAGCTCTGGGGCCAACGTCCTGACTTTC. Translating gives CSVRGRSESSGANVLTF.

The chain carries TRBV19 and TRBJ2-1; D possibly corresponds to TRBD1 (5 bases). V gave up 3 bases and J gave up 5 bases, with 17 bases separating them. This CDR3 contains 16 residues. Germline V CDR1 and CDR2: LNHDA, SQIVND (reference sequence). The CDR3 is CASSIRQQVDNNEQFF. In DNA, the CDR3 is TGTGCCAGTAGTATTAGGCAACAGGTGGACAACAATGAGCAGTTCTTC.

The rearrangement links TRBV5-1 to TRBJ2-7, with TRBD1 as a possible D gene (6 bases). Germline values: CDR1 SGHRS, CDR2 YFSETQ. Trimming pared 1 base from V and 0 bases from J, leaving 11 bases between. The CDR3 runs to 15 residues. The CDR3 loop is CASSLLQGSSYEQYF. The CDR3 DNA reads as TGCGCCAGCAGCTTGTTACAGGGCAGCTCCTACGAGCAGTACTTC. Full variable domain (rest looked up from reference TRBV5-1 and TRBJ2-7): KAGVTQTPRYLIKTRGQQVTLSCSPISGHRSVSWYQQTPGQGLQFLFEYFSETQRNKGNFPGRFSGRQFSNSRSEMNVSTLELGDSALYLCASSLLQGSSYEQYFGPGTRLTVT.

This clone was detected only a few times. The V call is TRBV6-6, the J call TRBJ1-1; D gene uncertain. Trimming removed 7 bases from V and 5 bases from J, with 8 bases in between. This CDR3 is built from 11 residues. Germline V CDR1 and CDR2: MNHNY, SVGAGI (reference sequence). The DNA of the CDR3 is TGTGCCAGCAAGAGGGCTACTGAAGCTTTCTTT. This sequence encodes CASKRATEAFF.

The V gene is TRBV11-2, the J gene TRBJ2-7; D may be TRBD2 (5 bases). Trimming left V 2 bases short and J 4 bases short, with 6 bases between. Germline lookup yields CDR1 SGHAT and CDR2 FQNNGV. The CDR3 length is 12 residues. CDR3 in DNA: TGTGCCAGCAGCTTAAGGGAGTACGAGCAGTACTTC. This encodes CASSLREYEQYF.